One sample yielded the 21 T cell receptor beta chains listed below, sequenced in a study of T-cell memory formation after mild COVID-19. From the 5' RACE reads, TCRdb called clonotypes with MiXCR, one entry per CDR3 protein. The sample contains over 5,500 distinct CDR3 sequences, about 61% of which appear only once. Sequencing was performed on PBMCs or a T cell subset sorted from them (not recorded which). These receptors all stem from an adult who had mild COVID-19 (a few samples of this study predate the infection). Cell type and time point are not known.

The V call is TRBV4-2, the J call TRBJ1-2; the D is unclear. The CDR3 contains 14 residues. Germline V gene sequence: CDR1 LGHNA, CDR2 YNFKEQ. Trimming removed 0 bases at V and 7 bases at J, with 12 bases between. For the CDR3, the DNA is TGTGCCAGCAGCCAAGAGAACGCGGACGGTGGCTACACCTTC. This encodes CASSQENADGGYTF.

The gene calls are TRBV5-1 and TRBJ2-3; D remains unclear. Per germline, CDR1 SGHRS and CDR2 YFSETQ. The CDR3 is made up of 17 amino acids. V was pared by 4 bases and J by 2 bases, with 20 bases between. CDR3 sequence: CASSRTYQDHITDTQYF. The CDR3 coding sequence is TGCGCCAGCAGCCGAACCTACCAGGATCACATCACAGATACGCAGTATTTT.

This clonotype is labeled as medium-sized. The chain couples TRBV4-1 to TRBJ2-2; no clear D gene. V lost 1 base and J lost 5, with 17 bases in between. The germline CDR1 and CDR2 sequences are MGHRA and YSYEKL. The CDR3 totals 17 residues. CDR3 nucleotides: TGCGCCAGCAGCCAAGGCCAGCTGCCCTTGGAGACCGGGGAGCTGTTTTTT. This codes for CASSQGQLPLETGELFF.

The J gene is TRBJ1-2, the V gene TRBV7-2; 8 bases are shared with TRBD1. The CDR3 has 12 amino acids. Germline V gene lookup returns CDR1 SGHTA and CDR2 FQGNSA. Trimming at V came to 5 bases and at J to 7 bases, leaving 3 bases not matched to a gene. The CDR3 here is CASSLDRGGYTF. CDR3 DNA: TGTGCCAGCAGCCTCGACAGGGGTGGCTACACCTTC.

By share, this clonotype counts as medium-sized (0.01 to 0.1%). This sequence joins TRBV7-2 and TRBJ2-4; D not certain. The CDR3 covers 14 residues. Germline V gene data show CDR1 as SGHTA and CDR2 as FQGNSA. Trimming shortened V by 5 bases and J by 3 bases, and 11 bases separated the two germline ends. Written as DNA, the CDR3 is TGTGCCAGCAGCGAACTATATGTCAAAAACATTCAGTACTTC. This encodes CASSELYVKNIQYF.

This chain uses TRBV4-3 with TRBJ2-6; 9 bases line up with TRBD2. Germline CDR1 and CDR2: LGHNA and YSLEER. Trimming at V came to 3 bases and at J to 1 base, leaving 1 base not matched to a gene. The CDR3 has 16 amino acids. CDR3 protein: CASSQTSGSGANVLTF. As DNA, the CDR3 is TGCGCCAGCAGCCAGACTAGCGGTTCTGGGGCCAACGTCCTGACTTTC.

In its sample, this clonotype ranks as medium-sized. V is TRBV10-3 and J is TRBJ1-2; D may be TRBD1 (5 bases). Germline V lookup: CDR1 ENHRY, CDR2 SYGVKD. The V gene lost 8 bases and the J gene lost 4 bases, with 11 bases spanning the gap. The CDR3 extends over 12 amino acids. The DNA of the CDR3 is TGTGCCATCGGGGGGGTTTTCTATGGCTACACCTTC. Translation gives CAIGGVFYGYTF.

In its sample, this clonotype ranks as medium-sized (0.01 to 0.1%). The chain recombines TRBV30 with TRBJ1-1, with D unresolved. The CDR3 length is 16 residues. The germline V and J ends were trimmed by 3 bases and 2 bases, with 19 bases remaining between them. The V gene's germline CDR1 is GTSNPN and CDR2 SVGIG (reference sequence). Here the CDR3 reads CAWSPPSGWINTEAFF. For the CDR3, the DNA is TGTGCCTGGAGCCCCCCAAGTGGGTGGATTAACACTGAAGCTTTCTTT.

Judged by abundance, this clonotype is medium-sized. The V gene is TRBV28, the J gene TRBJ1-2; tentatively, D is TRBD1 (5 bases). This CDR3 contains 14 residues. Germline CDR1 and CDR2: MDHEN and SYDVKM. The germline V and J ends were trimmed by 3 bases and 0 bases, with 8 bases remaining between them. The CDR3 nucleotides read TGTGCCAGCAGTTTGACAGCCTCTAACTATGGCTACACCTTC. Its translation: CASSLTASNYGYTF.

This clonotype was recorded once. The CDR3 is CASSLEEGNSPLHF. CDR3 bases: TGCGCCAGCAGCTTGGAGGAAGGAAATTCACCCCTCCACTTT. The V gene is TRBV5-1, the J gene TRBJ1-6; no clear D. CDR3 size: 14 residues. V dropped 0 bases and J dropped 7 bases, with 8 bases sitting between them. Germline V gene lookup returns CDR1 SGHRS and CDR2 YFSETQ.

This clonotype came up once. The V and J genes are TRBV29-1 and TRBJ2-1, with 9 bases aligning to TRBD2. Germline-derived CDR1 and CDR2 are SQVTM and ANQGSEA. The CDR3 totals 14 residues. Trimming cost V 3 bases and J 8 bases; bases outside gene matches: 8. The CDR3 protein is CSVEVSGSMYEQFF. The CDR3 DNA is TGCAGCGTTGAGGTTAGCGGGAGTATGTATGAGCAGTTCTTC.

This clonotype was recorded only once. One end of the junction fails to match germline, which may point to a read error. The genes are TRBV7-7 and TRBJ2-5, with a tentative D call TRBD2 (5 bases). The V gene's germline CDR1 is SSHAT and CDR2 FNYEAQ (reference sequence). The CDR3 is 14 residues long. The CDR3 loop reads CASSFYGLQETQYF. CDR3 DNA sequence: TGTGCTAGCAGCTTCTACGGACTCCAAGAGACCCAGTACTTC.

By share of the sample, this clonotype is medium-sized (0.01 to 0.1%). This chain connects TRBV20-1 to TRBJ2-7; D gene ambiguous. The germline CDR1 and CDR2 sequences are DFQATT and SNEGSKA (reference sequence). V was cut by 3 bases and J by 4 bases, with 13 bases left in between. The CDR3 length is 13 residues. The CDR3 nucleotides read TGCAGTGCTAGGGGGTCTGCTCGATACGAGCAGTACTTC. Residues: CSARGSARYEQYF.

The CDR3 DNA follows: TGTGCCAGCAGCGCCACCGGGGAGCTGTTTTTT. This sequence encodes CASSATGELFF. This chain joins TRBV9 and TRBJ2-2; D ambiguous. Trimming shortened V by 3 bases and J by 4 bases, and 1 base separated the two germline ends. The CDR3 is 11 residues long. CDR1 is SGDLS and CDR2 is YYNGEE in the germline V gene. Together with reference TRBV9 and TRBJ2-2, the CDR3 gives the full variable domain: DSGVTQTPKHLITATGQRVTLRCSPRSGDLSVYWYQQSLDQGLQFLIQYYNGEERAKGNILERFSAQQFPDLHSELNLSSLELGDSALYFCASSATGELFFGEGSRLTVL.

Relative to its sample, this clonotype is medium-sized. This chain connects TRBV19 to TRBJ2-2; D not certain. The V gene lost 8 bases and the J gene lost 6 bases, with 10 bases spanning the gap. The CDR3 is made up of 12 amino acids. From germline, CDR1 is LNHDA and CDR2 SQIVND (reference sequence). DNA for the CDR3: TGTGCCAGTCTTCGGTACCCCGGGGAGCTGTTTTTT. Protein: CASLRYPGELFF.

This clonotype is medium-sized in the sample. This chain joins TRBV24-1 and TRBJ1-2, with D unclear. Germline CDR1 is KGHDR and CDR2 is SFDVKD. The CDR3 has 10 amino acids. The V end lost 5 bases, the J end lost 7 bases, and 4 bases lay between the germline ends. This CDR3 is CATSVGGYTF. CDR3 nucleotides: TGTGCCACCAGTGTCGGTGGCTACACCTTC.

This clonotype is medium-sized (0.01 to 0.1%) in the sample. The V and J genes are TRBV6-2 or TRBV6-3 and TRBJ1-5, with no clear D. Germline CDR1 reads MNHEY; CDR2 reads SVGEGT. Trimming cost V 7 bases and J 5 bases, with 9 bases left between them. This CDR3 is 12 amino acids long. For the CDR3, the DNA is TGTGCCAGCAAAGAGGTGGATCAGCCCCAGCATTTT. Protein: CASKEVDQPQHF.

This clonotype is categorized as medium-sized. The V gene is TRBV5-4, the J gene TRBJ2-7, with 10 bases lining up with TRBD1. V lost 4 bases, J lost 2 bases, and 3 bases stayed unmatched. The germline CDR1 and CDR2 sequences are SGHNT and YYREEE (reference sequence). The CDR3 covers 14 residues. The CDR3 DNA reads TGTGCCAGCAGCCCCGGGACAGGGGCCTACGAGCAGTACTTC. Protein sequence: CASSPGTGAYEQYF.

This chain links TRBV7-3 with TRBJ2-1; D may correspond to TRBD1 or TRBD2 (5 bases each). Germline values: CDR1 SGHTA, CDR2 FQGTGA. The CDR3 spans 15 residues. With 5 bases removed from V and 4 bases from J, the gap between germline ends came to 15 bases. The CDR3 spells CASSRGASGYNEQFF. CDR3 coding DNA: TGTGCCAGCAGCCGAGGGGCCTCCGGGTACAATGAGCAGTTCTTC.

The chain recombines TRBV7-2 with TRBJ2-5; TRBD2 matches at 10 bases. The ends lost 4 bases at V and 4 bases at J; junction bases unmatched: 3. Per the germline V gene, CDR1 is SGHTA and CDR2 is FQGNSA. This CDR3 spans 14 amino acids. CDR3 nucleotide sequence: TGTGCCAGCAGCTCGGGACTAGCGTTAGAGACCCAGTACTTC. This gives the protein CASSSGLALETQYF.

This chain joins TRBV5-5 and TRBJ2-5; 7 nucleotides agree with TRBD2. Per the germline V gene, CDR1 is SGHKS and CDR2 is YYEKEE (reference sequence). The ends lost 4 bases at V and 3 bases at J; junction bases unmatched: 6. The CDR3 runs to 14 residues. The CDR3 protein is CASSPGGIEETQYF. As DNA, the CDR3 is TGTGCCAGCAGCCCGGGGGGAATAGAAGAGACCCAGTACTTC.